Included here is one T cell receptor (beta chain) sequence, with context. Repertoires were generated with immunoSEQ multiplex PCR, while TCRdb's copy carries only in-frame clones and drops some. Of under 300,000 clones in the sample, 88% were seen once. The sample comes from a study of blood T cell repertoires in COVID-19. The CDR3 is 14 residues long. The ends lost 7 bases at V and 5 bases at J; junction bases unmatched: 8. The germline CDR1 and CDR2 sequences are WSHSY and SAAADI. The receptor comes from a woman between 55 and 75 years old in a cohort exposed to, infected with or recovered from COVID-19 (not recorded which). Sequenced input: PBMCs or T cells enriched from blood (not recorded which). V is TRBV10-2 and J is TRBJ2-1; 7 bases line up with TRBD2. CDR3 residues: CASIDSGVNNEQFF. CDR3 sequence (DNA): TGCGCCAGCATTGACAGCGGGGTGAACAATGAGCAGTTCTTC.